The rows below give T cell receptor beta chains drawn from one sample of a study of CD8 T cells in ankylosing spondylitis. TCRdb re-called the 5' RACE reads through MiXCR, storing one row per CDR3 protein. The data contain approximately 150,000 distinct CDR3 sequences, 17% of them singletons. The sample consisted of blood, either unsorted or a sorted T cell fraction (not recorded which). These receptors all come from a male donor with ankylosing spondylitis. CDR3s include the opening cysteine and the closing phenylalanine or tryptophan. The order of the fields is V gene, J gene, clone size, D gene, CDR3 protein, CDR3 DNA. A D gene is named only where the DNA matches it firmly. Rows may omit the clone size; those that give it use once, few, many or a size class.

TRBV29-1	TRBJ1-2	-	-	CSVGREDGYTF	TGCAGCGTTGGCAGGGAGGATGGCTACACCTTC
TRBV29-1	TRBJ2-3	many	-	CSLFDGTQYF	TGCAGCCTATTCGACGGTACGCAGTATTTT
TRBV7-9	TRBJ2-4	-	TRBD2	CASSPLAGAKNIQYF	TGTGCCAGCAGCCCACTAGCGGGAGCCAAAAACATTCAGTACTTC
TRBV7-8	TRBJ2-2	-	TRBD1	CASSPDRANTGELFF	TGTGCCAGCAGCCCGGACAGGGCGAACACCGGGGAGCTGTTTTTT
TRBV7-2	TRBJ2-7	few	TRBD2	CASSLAPSGSLYEQYF	TGTGCCAGCAGCTTAGCTCCTAGCGGGAGTCTGTACGAGCAGTACTTC
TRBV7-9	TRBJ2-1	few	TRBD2	CASSLGGLANPKGEQFF	TGTGCCAGCAGCCTGGGGGGACTAGCCAACCCGAAGGGTGAGCAGTTCTTC
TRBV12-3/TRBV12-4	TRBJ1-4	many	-	CASSLSGANEKLFF	TGTGCCAGCAGTTTATCGGGGGCCAATGAAAAACTGTTTTTT
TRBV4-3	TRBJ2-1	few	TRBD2	CASSHTSGSSYNEQFF	TGCGCCAGCAGCCACACTAGCGGGAGCTCCTACAATGAGCAGTTCTTC
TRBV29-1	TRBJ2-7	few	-	CSVEVGVTESYEQYF	TGCAGCGTTGAAGTAGGGGTGACAGAGTCCTACGAGCAGTACTTC
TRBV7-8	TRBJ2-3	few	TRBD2	CASSLETKLAGYTDTQYF	TGTGCCAGCAGCTTAGAGACGAAACTAGCGGGGTACACAGATACGCAGTATTTT